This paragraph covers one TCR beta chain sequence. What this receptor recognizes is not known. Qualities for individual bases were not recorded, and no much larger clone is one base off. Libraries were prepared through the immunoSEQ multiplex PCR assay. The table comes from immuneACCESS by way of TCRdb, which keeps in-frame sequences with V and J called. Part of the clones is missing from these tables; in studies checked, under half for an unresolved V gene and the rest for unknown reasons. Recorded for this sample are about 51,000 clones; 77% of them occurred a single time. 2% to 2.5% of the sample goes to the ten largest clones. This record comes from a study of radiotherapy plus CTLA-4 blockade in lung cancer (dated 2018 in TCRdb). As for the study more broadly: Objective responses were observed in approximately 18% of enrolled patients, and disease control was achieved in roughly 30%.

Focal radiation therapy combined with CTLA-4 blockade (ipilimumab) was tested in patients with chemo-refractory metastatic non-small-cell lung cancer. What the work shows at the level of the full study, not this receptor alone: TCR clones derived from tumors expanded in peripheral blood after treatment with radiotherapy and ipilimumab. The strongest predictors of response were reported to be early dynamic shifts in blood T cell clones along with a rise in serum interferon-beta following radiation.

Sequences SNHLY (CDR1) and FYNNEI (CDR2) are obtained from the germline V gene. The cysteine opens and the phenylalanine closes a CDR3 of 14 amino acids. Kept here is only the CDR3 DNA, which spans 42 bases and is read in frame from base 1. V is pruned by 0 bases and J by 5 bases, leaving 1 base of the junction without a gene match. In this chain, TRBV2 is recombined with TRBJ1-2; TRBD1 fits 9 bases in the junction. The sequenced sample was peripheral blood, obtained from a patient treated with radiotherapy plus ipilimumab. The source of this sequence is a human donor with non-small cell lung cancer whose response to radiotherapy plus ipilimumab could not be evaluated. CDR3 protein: CASSEAGTGYGYTF. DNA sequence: TGTGCCAGCAGTGAAGCCGGGACAGGGTATGGCTACACCTTC.